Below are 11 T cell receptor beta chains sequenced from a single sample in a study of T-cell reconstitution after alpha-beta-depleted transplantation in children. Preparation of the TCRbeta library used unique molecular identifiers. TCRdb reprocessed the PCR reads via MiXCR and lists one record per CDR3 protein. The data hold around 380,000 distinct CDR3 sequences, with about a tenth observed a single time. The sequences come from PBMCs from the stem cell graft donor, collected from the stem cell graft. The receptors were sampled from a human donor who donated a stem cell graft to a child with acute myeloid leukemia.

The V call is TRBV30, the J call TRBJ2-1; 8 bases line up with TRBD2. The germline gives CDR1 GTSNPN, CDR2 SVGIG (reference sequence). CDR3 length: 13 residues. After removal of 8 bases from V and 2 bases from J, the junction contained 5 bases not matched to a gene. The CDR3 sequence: CAAAGVTYNEQFF. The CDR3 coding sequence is TGTGCCGCAGCGGGGGTCACCTACAATGAGCAGTTCTTC.

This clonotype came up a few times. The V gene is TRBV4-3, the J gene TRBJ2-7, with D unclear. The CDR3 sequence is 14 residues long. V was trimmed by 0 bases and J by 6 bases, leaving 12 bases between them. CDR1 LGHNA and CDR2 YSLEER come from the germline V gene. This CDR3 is CASSQDRFAREQYF. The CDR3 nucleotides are TGCGCCAGCAGCCAAGATCGATTTGCCCGCGAGCAGTACTTC.

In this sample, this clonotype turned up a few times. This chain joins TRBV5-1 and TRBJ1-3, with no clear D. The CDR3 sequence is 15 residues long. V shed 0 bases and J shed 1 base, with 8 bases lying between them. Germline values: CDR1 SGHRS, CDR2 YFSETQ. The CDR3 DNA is TGCGCCAGCAGCTTGGACACTACATCTGGAAACACCATATATTTT. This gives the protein CASSLDTTSGNTIYF. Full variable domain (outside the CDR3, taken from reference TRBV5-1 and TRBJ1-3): KAGVTQTPRYLIKTRGQQVTLSCSPISGHRSVSWYQQTPGQGLQFLFEYFSETQRNKGNFPGRFSGRQFSNSRSEMNVSTLELGDSALYLCASSLDTTSGNTIYFGEGSWLTVV.

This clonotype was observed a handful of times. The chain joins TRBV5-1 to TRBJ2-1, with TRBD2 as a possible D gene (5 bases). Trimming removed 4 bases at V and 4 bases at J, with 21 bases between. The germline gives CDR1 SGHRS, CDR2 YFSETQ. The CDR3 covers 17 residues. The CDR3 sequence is CASSPGTRSALYNEQFF. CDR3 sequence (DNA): TGCGCCAGCAGCCCCGGAACTAGGAGTGCGCTTTACAATGAGCAGTTCTTC.

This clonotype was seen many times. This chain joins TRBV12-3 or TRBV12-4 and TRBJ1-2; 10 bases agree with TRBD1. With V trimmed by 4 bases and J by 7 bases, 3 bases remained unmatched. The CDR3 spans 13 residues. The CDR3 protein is CASSWTGGGGYTF. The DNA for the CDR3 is TGTGCCAGCAGTTGGACAGGGGGAGGTGGCTACACCTTC.

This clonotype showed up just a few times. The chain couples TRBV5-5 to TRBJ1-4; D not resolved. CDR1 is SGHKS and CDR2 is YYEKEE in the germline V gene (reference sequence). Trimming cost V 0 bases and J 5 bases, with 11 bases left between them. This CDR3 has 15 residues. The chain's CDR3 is CASSLVWPSNEKLFF. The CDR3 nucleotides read TGTGCCAGCAGCTTGGTTTGGCCATCAAATGAAAAACTGTTTTTT.

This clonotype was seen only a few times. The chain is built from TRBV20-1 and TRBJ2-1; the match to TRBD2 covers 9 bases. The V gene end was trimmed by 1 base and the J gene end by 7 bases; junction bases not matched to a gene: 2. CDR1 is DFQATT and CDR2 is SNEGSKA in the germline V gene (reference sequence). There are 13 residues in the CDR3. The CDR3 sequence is CSARAAGGNEQFF. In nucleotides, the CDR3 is TGCAGTGCTAGAGCGGCGGGAGGGAATGAGCAGTTCTTC.

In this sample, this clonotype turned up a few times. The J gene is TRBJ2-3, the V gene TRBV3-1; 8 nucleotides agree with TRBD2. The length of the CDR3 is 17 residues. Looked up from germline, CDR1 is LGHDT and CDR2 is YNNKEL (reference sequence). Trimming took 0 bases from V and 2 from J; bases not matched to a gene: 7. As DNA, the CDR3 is TGTGCCAGCAGCCAAGAAGGTGCGGGGGGACTCACAGATACGCAGTATTTT. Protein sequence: CASSQEGAGGLTDTQYF.

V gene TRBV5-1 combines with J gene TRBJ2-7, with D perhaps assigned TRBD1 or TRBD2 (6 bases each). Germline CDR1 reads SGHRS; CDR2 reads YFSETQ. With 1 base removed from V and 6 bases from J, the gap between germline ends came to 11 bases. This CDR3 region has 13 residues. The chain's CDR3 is CASSLSGAVEQYF. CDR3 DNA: TGCGCCAGCAGCTTGTCGGGGGCGGTCGAGCAGTACTTC.

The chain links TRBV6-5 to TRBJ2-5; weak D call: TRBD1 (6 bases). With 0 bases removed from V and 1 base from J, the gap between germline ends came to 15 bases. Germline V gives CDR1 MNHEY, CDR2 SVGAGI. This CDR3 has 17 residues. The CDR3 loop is CASSYSGRGTPQETQYF. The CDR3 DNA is TGTGCCAGCAGTTACTCCGGCAGGGGAACACCCCAAGAGACCCAGTACTTC.

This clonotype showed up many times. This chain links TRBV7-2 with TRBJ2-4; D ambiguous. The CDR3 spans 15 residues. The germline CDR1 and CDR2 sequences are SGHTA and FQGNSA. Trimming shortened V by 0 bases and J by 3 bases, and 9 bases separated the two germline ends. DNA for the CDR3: TGTGCCAGCAGCTTAGCCCTGCCGGGCAAAAACATTCAGTACTTC. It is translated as CASSLALPGKNIQYF.